This TCR beta chain was sequenced during a study of regulatory T cells in long-lasting Graves disease. Study observations and caveats: Among samples with persistent disease, TRBV28, TRBJ1-2 and TRBJ2-5 were favored.

Construction of TCR beta libraries relied on iRepertoire HTBI primers and on Arm-PCR targeting CDR3 regions. MiXCR was run by TCRdb on the multiplex PCR reads, yielding one entry per CDR3 protein. The table has 450,000 to 600,000 distinct CDR3 sequences, 15% to 20% seen once; the top ten hold approximately 12%. On this clonotype: As yet, its antigen is unknown.

V was clipped by 3 bases and J by 3 bases, with 8 bases between them. The CDR3 spans 13 residues. Germline CDR1 WSHSY, CDR2 SAAADI. Regarding time point: newly diagnosed GD, antithyroid drugs for less than 3 months. PBMC RNA served as the TCR library source. These data were also filed under a second study, of T cells in Graves' hyperthyroidism and ophthalmopathy. In that study: In making diagnoses, clinical symptoms, serum thyroxine and TRAb, thyroid ultrasound and orbital computed tomography were all used. Most thyroid clonotypes expanded above 0.001 appeared in blood too. Ophthalmopathy was model-predicted a median roughly 6.3 months pre-onset.

The clonotype comes from a man in his forties with Graves disease. The starting material was peripheral blood mononuclear cells (PBMCs), obtained at new diagnosis, from a patient treated with antithyroid drugs. J is TRBJ2-5 and V is TRBV10-2; D unclear. In DNA, the CDR3 is TGCGCCAGCAGTGATCCCCCCAAAGAGACCCAGTACTTC. This codes for CASSDPPKETQYF.